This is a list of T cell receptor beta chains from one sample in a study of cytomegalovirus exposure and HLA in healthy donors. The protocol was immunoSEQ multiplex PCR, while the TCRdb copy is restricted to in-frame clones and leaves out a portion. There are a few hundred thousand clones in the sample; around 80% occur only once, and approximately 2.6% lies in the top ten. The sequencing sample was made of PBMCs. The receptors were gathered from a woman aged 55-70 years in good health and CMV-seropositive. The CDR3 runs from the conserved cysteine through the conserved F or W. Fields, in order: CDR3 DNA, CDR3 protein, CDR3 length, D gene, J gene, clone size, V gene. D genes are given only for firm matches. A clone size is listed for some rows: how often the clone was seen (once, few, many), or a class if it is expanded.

DNA: TGTGCCAGCTCACCGAAGGGGGCCGGCATCTTGAACACTGAAGCTTTCTTT
CDR3: CASSPKGAGILNTEAFF
length: 17
D: TRBD1
J: TRBJ1-1
size: .
V: TRBV18

DNA: TGTGCCAGCAGCCCCCGGACTAGCGGGAGAGGAGAGACCCAGTACTTC
CDR3: CASSPRTSGRGETQYF
length: 16
D: TRBD2
J: TRBJ2-5
size: few
V: TRBV7-8

DNA: TGTGCCAGCAGCTTACTAGCGGGGAGTAGAGATTACAATGAGCAGTTCTTC
CDR3: CASSLLAGSRDYNEQFF
length: 17
D: TRBD2
J: TRBJ2-1
size: .
V: TRBV5-4

DNA: TGTGCCACCAGTCTAGACAGGGGCGGTCAGCCCCAGCATTTT
CDR3: CATSLDRGGQPQHF
length: 14
D: TRBD1
J: TRBJ1-5
size: .
V: TRBV15

DNA: TGTGCCAGCAGGTTACAGGGGGTCAGCTATGGCTACACCTTC
CDR3: CASRLQGVSYGYTF
length: 14
D: TRBD1
J: TRBJ1-2
size: .
V: TRBV2

DNA: TGCGCCAGCAGTTTGAGTCCAGGGGTCTCGTTGGAGACCCAGTACTTC
CDR3: CASSLSPGVSLETQYF
length: 16
D: .
J: TRBJ2-5
size: .
V: TRBV5-1

DNA: TGTGCCAGCAGCGTGACAGGGGGCCGTCAGACCCAGTACTTC
CDR3: CASSVTGGRQTQYF
length: 14
D: TRBD1
J: TRBJ2-5
size: .
V: TRBV9

DNA: TGCAGTGCTAGTCTCGCCGGGGAGCTGTTTTTT
CDR3: CSASLAGELFF
length: 11
D: .
J: TRBJ2-2
size: few
V: TRBV20-1

DNA: TGTGCCAGCAGCTACGGCGGTCCTGCTGGGAACACCATATATTTT
CDR3: CASSYGGPAGNTIYF
length: 15
D: .
J: TRBJ1-3
size: .
V: TRBV28

DNA: TGTGCCAGCAGTGAAACTAGCGGGAGCGTCAACCGAAATGAGCAGTTCTTC
CDR3: CASSETSGSVNRNEQFF
length: 17
D: TRBD2
J: TRBJ2-1
size: .
V: TRBV25-1

DNA: TGCGCCAGCAGCTTGGCGTTAGCGGGGGGAGGGAATGAGCAGTTCTTC
CDR3: CASSLALAGGGNEQFF
length: 16
D: TRBD2
J: TRBJ2-1
size: once
V: TRBV5-1

DNA: TGTGCCAGCACCCCCGCGGCAGGGCGGAAGTACACCATATATTTT
CDR3: CASTPAAGRKYTIYF
length: 15
D: .
J: TRBJ1-3
size: .
V: TRBV28

DNA: TGCGCCAGCAGCCCCGCTCGAATGGGCGGGGTGAGAGATACGCAGTATTTT
CDR3: CASSPARMGGVRDTQYF
length: 17
D: .
J: TRBJ2-3
size: .
V: TRBV5-4

DNA: TGTGCCATCAGGCTGCAGGGGGTCGAAAGCACCGGGGAGCTGTTTTTT
CDR3: CAIRLQGVESTGELFF
length: 16
D: TRBD1
J: TRBJ2-2
size: .
V: TRBV10-3

DNA: TGTGCCAGCACCTATTTAGCGGGAGGGACAGATACGCAGTATTTT
CDR3: CASTYLAGGTDTQYF
length: 15
D: TRBD2
J: TRBJ2-3
size: .
V: TRBV2

DNA: TGTGCCAGCCGGGGGGAGGGCGAAAAACTGTTTTTT
CDR3: CASRGEGEKLFF
length: 12
D: .
J: TRBJ1-4
size: .
V: TRBV28

DNA: TGTGCCAGCAGTTACTCGCGGGGTCAGCCCCAGCATTTT
CDR3: CASSYSRGQPQHF
length: 13
D: .
J: TRBJ1-5
size: .
V: TRBV6-5

DNA: TGTGCCAGCAGCCCGGCGGGAGGGTCCGGGGAGCTGTTTTTT
CDR3: CASSPAGGSGELFF
length: 14
D: TRBD2
J: TRBJ2-2
size: once
V: TRBV9

DNA: TGTGCCATCAGTGAAGTGGGGACAGGGGACGAGCAGTACTTC
CDR3: CAISEVGTGDEQYF
length: 14
D: TRBD1
J: TRBJ2-7
size: .
V: TRBV10-3

DNA: TGTGCCAGCAGCTTCTCACAGGGGGCGAAAGAGCAGTACTTC
CDR3: CASSFSQGAKEQYF
length: 14
D: TRBD1
J: TRBJ2-7
size: .
V: TRBV7-2

DNA: TGCGCCAGCAGCTTGGAGGCAGGGGCAATGAACACTGAAGCTTTCTTT
CDR3: CASSLEAGAMNTEAFF
length: 16
D: .
J: TRBJ1-1
size: .
V: TRBV5-1

DNA: TGCGCCAGCAGCCTTTCCGGGACAGGGAACTACGAGCAGTACTTC
CDR3: CASSLSGTGNYEQYF
length: 15
D: TRBD1
J: TRBJ2-7
size: .
V: TRBV23-1

DNA: TGCGCCAGCAGCTACCGGGACAGCCGTTATCAGCCCCAGCATTTT
CDR3: CASSYRDSRYQPQHF
length: 15
D: TRBD1
J: TRBJ1-5
size: .
V: TRBV5-1

DNA: TGTGCCAGCACTCGGGAGGTCACAGATACGCAGTATTTT
CDR3: CASTREVTDTQYF
length: 13
D: TRBD2
J: TRBJ2-3
size: .
V: TRBV2

DNA: TGTGCCAGCAGCTTAGGTCCGGACAGCTTCTATGGCTACACCTTC
CDR3: CASSLGPDSFYGYTF
length: 15
D: .
J: TRBJ1-2
size: once
V: TRBV7-9

DNA: TGTGCCATCAGTACGACAGGGGGCGAAGACGCTAGCAATCAGCCCCAGCATTTT
CDR3: CAISTTGGEDASNQPQHF
length: 18
D: TRBD1
J: TRBJ1-5
size: .
V: TRBV10-3

DNA: TGCGCCAGCAGACAGTACAGGGACGCCTACGAGCAGTACTTC
CDR3: CASRQYRDAYEQYF
length: 14
D: .
J: TRBJ2-7
size: .
V: TRBV23-1

DNA: TGTGCCAGCAGTTGGGCTAGCGGGAGGGGCCACAATGAGCAGTTCTTC
CDR3: CASSWASGRGHNEQFF
length: 16
D: TRBD2
J: TRBJ2-1
size: .
V: TRBV28

DNA: TGTGCCAGCAGTGCGAGGACTAGCGGTACAACCTACGAGCAGTACTTC
CDR3: CASSARTSGTTYEQYF
length: 16
D: TRBD2
J: TRBJ2-7
size: .
V: TRBV6-1

DNA: TGCGCCAGCAGCCAAGATTGGGGGGGCAATCAGCCCCAGCATTTT
CDR3: CASSQDWGGNQPQHF
length: 15
D: .
J: TRBJ1-5
size: .
V: TRBV4-3

DNA: TGTGCCAGCAGCTTAGCAGCGTTCGGAGATACGCAGTATTTT
CDR3: CASSLAAFGDTQYF
length: 14
D: .
J: TRBJ2-3
size: .
V: TRBV7-9

DNA: TGTGCCAGCAGCCCACCCACTAGCGGGGGGGCGGTCGGGGAGCTGTTTTTT
CDR3: CASSPPTSGGAVGELFF
length: 17
D: TRBD2
J: TRBJ2-2
size: .
V: TRBV9

DNA: TGCAGCGCGGGACAGGCGAACACTGAAGCTTTCTTT
CDR3: CSAGQANTEAFF
length: 12
D: TRBD1
J: TRBJ1-1
size: .
V: TRBV29-1

DNA: TGTGCCACCGTACAGGGGAACAATCAGCCCCAGCATTTT
CDR3: CATVQGNNQPQHF
length: 13
D: TRBD1
J: TRBJ1-5
size: .
V: TRBV6-1

DNA: TGTGCCAGCTCACCAGGAGAAAGCGGGGGCTACGAGCAGTACTTC
CDR3: CASSPGESGGYEQYF
length: 15
D: TRBD2
J: TRBJ2-7
size: .
V: TRBV18

DNA: TGTGCCAGCAGTCAAGGGGTCGAGCAGTACTTC
CDR3: CASSQGVEQYF
length: 11
D: .
J: TRBJ2-7
size: once
V: TRBV6-5

DNA: TGCGCCAGCAGCCAAGTAAATATGGGCTTTCTCGCTGGTGAGCAGTTCTTC
CDR3: CASSQVNMGFLAGEQFF
length: 17
D: .
J: TRBJ2-1
size: .
V: TRBV4-1

DNA: TGTGCCAGCGGGACAGGGATCCAATATGGCTACACCTTC
CDR3: CASGTGIQYGYTF
length: 13
D: TRBD1
J: TRBJ1-2
size: .
V: TRBV11-2

DNA: TGTGCCAGCGGGCAGGACTATGGCTACACCTTC
CDR3: CASGQDYGYTF
length: 11
D: .
J: TRBJ1-2
size: .
V: TRBV2

DNA: TGTGCCAGCTCACCACCACCGGAGGGGAGCGAGCAGTACTTC
CDR3: CASSPPPEGSEQYF
length: 14
D: .
J: TRBJ2-7
size: .
V: TRBV18

DNA: TGTGCCTGGAGTGTCCTTAACTACGAGCAGTACTTC
CDR3: CAWSVLNYEQYF
length: 12
D: .
J: TRBJ2-7
size: .
V: TRBV30

DNA: TGTGCCAGCAGCCTCGGGACAAGCACAGATACGCAGTATTTT
CDR3: CASSLGTSTDTQYF
length: 14
D: .
J: TRBJ2-3
size: few
V: TRBV11-3

DNA: TGCGCCAGCAGTTTGACTAGCGGGAAGGACGAGCAGTACTTC
CDR3: CASSLTSGKDEQYF
length: 14
D: TRBD2
J: TRBJ2-7
size: .
V: TRBV5-1

DNA: TGCAGCGTTGATCGGGCAGGGACTAGCGGCCCGGGAGAGACCCAGTACTTC
CDR3: CSVDRAGTSGPGETQYF
length: 17
D: TRBD2
J: TRBJ2-5
size: .
V: TRBV29-1

DNA: TGCAGCGTTGTCCGGGTCCAAGAGACCCAGTACTTC
CDR3: CSVVRVQETQYF
length: 12
D: .
J: TRBJ2-5
size: .
V: TRBV29-1

DNA: TGTGCCAGCAGCCTACGGGGACAGGGTAGCGACGAGCAGTACTTC
CDR3: CASSLRGQGSDEQYF
length: 15
D: TRBD1
J: TRBJ2-7
size: .
V: TRBV5-6

DNA: TGTGCCAGCAGCTTAAGACCCGGACTAGCGGGTTTGAGCTCTGGGGCCAACGTCCTGACTTTC
CDR3: CASSLRPGLAGLSSGANVLTF
length: 21
D: TRBD2
J: TRBJ2-6
size: .
V: TRBV7-3

DNA: TGTGCCAGCAGCTTGGCTGGCGGGGGGGACGGGACCTACAATGAGCAGTTCTTC
CDR3: CASSLAGGGDGTYNEQFF
length: 18
D: TRBD2
J: TRBJ2-1
size: .
V: TRBV5-6

DNA: TGTGCCAGCAGCTTGGGGTGGGGCCAGACCTACGAGCAGTACTTC
CDR3: CASSLGWGQTYEQYF
length: 15
D: .
J: TRBJ2-7
size: .
V: TRBV5-8